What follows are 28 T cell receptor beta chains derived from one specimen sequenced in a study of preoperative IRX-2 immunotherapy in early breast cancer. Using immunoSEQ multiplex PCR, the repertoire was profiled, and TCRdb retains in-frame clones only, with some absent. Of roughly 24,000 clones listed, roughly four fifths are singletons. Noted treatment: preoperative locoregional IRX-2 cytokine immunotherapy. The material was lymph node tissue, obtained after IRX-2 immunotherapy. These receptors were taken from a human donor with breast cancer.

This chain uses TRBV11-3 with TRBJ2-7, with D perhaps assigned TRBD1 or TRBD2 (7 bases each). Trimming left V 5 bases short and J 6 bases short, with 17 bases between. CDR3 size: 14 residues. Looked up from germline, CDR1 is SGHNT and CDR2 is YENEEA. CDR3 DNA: TGTGCCAGCAGCCCCCTAGCGGCAGGGGGCGAGCAGTACTTC. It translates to CASSPLAAGGEQYF.

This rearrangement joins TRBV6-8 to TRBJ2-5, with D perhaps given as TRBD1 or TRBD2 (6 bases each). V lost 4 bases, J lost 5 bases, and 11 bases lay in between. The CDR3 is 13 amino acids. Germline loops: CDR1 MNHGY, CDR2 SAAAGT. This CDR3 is CASSLGGRETQYF. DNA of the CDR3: TGTGCCAGCAGTTTGGGGGGCCGGGAGACCCAGTACTTC.

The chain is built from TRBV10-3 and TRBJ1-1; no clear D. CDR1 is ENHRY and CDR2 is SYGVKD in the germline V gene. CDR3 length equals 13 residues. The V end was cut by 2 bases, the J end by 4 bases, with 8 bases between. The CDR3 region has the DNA TGTGCCATCAGTGAGAAGAGGGTCACTGAAGCTTTCTTT. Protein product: CAISEKRVTEAFF.

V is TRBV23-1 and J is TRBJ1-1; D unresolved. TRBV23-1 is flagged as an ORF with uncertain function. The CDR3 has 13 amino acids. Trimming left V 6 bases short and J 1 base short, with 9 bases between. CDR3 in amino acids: CASSQDPNTEAFF. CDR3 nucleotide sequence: TGCGCCAGCAGCCAAGACCCGAACACTGAAGCTTTCTTT.

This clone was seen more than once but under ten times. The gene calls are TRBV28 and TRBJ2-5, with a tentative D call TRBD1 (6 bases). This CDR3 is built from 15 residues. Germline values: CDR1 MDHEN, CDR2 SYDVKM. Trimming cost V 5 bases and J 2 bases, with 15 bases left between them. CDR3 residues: CASSPPRDMQETQYF. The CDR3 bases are TGTGCCAGCAGTCCCCCCCGGGACATGCAAGAGACCCAGTACTTC.

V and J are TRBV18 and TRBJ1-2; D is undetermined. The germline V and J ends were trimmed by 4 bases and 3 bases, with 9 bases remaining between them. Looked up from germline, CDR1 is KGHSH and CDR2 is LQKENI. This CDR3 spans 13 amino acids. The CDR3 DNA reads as TGTGCCAGCTCACTGGGAACCGACTATGGCTACACCTTC. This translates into CASSLGTDYGYTF.

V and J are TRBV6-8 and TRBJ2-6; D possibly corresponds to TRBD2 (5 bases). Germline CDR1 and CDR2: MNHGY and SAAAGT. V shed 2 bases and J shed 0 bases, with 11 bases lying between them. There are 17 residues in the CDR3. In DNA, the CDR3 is TGTGCCAGCAGTTACCAGCCAGGAGGCTCTGGGGCCAACGTCCTGACTTTC. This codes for CASSYQPGGSGANVLTF.

The CDR3 bases are TGTGCCAGCAGCCTCCTAGCGGGAGGAGATAATGAGCAGTTCTTC. It encodes CASSLLAGGDNEQFF. The chain uses TRBV11-3 and TRBJ2-1; 11 bases map to TRBD2. The CDR3 is 15 amino acids. Germline V lookup: CDR1 SGHNT, CDR2 YENEEA. With V trimmed by 5 bases and J by 7 bases, 7 bases remained unmatched.

The CDR3 coding sequence is TGTGCCAGCAGCCAAAGCCCCCGGACTGAAGCTTTCTTT. Translated: CASSQSPRTEAFF. The chain links TRBV14 to TRBJ1-1, with D unresolved. CDR1 and CDR2 from the germline V gene are SGHDN and FVKESK. The CDR3 has 13 residues. Trimming took off 2 bases at V and 5 bases at J, with 9 bases between the two ends.

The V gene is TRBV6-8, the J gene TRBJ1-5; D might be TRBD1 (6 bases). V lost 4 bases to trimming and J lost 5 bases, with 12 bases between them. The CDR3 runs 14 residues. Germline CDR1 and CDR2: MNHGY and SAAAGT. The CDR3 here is CASSSRGGHQPQHF. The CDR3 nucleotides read TGTGCCAGCAGTTCTAGGGGGGGACATCAGCCCCAGCATTTT.

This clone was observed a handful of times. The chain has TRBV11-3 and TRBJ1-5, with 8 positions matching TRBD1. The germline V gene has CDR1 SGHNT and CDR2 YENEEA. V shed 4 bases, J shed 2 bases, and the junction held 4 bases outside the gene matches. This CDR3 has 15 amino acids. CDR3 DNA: TGTGCCAGCAGCTCAGGGGGCGCCGGCAATCAGCCCCAGCATTTT. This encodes CASSSGGAGNQPQHF. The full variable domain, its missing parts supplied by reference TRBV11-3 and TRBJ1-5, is EAGVVQSPRYKIIEKKQPVAFWCNPISGHNTLYWYLQNLGQGPELLIRYENEEAVDDSQLPKDRFSAERLKGVDSTLKIQPAELGDSAVYLCASSSGGAGNQPQHFGDGTRLSIL.

The CDR3 coding sequence is TGTGCCAGTAGTATCGAGACAGGGGGCTCCTACGAGCAGTACTTC. Encoded protein: CASSIETGGSYEQYF. This chain uses TRBV19 with TRBJ2-7; 9 nucleotides match TRBD1. Trimming at V came to 3 bases and at J to 0 bases, leaving 3 bases not matched to a gene. The V gene's germline CDR1 is LNHDA and CDR2 SQIVND (reference sequence). This CDR3 is 15 amino acids long. Supplemented by reference TRBV19 and TRBJ2-7, the full variable domain reads DGGITQSPKYLFRKEGQNVTLSCEQNLNHDAMYWYRQDPGQGLRLIYYSQIVNDFQKGDIAEGYSVSREKKESFPLTVTSAQKNPTAFYLCASSIETGGSYEQYFGPGTRLTVT.

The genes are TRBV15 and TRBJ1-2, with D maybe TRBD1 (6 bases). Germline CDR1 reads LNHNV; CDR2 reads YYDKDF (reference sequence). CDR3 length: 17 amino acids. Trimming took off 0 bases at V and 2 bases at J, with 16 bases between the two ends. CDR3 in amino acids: CATSRDRGQKGNYGYTF. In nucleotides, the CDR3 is TGTGCCACCAGCAGAGATCGGGGACAAAAGGGGAACTATGGCTACACCTTC.

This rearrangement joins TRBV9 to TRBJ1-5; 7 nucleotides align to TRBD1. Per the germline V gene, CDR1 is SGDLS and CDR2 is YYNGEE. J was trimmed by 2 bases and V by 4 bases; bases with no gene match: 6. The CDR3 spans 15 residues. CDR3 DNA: TGTGCCAGCAGCTTAGTCGACAGGGGCAATCAGCCCCAGCATTTT. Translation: CASSLVDRGNQPQHF.

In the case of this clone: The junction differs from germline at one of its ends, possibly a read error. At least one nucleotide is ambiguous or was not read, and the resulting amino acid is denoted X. The CDR3 region is CASGEKGRNXEAFF. In DNA form, the CDR3 reads TGTGCCAGTGGGGAGAAGGGACGGAACAYTGAAGCTTTCTTT. This chain uses TRBV6-8 with TRBJ1-1; possible D gene TRBD1, 5 bases. Germline loops: CDR1 MNHGY, CDR2 SAAAGT. The CDR3 contains 14 residues.

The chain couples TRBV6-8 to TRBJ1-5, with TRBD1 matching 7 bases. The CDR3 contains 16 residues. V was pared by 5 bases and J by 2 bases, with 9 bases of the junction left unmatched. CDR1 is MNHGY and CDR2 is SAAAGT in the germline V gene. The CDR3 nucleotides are TGTGCCAGCAGTGAGTTCGGAACAGGGGGCAATCAGCCCCAGCATTTT. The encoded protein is CASSEFGTGGNQPQHF.

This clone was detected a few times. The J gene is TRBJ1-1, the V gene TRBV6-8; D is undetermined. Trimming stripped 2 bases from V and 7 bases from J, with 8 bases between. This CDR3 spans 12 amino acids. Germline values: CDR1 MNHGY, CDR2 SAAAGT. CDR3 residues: CASSYRGIEAFF. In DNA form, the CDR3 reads TGTGCCAGCAGTTACAGAGGCATTGAAGCTTTCTTT.

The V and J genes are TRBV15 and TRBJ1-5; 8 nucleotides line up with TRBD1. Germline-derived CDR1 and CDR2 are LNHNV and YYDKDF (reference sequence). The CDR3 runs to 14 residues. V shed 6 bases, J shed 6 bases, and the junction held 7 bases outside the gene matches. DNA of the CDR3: TGTGCCACCAGGACGACAGGGGTGGGTCAGCCCCAGCATTTT. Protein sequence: CATRTTGVGQPQHF.

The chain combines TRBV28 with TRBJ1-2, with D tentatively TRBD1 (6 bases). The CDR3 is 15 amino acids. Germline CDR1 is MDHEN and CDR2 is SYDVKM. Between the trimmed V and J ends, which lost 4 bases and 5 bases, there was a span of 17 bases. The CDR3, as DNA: TGTGCCAGCAGTTCCCCCGGGGGCGGGGGTTATGGCTACACCTTC. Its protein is CASSSPGGGGYGYTF.

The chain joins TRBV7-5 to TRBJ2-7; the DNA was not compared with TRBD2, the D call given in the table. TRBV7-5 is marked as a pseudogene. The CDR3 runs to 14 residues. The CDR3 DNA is TGTGCCAGCAGCGACCGGGACTCGGTATACGAGCAGTACTTC. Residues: CASSDRDSVYEQYF.

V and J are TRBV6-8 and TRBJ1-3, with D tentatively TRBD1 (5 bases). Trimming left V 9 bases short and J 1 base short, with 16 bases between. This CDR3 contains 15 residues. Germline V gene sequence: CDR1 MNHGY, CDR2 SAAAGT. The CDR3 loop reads CASNLGGQSGNTIYF. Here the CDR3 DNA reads TGTGCCAGTAACCTCGGAGGACAATCTGGAAACACCATATATTTT.

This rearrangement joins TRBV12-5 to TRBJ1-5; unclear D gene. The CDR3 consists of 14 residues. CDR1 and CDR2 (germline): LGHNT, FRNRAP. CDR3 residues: CASVVAGIGQPQHF. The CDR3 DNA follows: TGTGCCAGCGTCGTCGCTGGGATCGGTCAGCCCCAGCATTTT.

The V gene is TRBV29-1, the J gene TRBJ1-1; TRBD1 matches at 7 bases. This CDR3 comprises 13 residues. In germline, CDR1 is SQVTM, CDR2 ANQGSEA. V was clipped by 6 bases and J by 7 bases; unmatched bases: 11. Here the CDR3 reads CSVGNQQGIEAFF. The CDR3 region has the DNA TGCAGCGTCGGGAATCAACAGGGGATTGAAGCTTTCTTT.

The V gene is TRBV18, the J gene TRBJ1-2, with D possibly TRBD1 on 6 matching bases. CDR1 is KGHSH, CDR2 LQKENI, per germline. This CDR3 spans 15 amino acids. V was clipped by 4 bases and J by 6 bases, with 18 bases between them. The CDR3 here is CASSLRLTGDNGYTF. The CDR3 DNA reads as TGTGCCAGCTCACTAAGGTTGACAGGTGACAATGGCTACACCTTC.

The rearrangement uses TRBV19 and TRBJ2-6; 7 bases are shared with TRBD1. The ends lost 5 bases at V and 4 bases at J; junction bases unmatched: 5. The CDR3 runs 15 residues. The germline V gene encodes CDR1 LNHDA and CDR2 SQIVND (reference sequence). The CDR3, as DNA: TGTGCCAGTAGTTCGACAGGGACCGGGGCCAACGTCCTGACTTTC. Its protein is CASSSTGTGANVLTF.

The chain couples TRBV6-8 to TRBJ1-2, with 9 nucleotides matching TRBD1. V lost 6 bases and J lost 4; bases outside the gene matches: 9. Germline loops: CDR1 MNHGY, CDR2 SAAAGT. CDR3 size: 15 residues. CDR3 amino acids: CASREGQGTLYGYTF. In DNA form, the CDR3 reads TGTGCCAGCAGAGAAGGACAGGGGACCCTCTATGGCTACACCTTC.

CDR3 bases: TGTGCCAGCAGCTTAGGATTTCGGGTTACCAACACCGGGGAGCTGTTTTTT. Residues: CASSLGFRVTNTGELFF. This rearrangement joins TRBV11-3 to TRBJ2-2, with D unresolved. V gave up 1 base and J gave up 2 bases, with 14 bases separating them. Germline CDR1 and CDR2: SGHNT and YENEEA. This CDR3 has 17 amino acids.

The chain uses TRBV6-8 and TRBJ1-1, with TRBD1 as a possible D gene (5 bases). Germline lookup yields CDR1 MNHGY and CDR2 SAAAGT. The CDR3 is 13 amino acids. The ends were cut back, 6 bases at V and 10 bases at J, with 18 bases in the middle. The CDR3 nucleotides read TGTGCCAGCAGCCAAACTCAAGGGGCGGGAGCTTTCTTT. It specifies CASSQTQGAGAFF.